The source of this T cell receptor (beta chain) is a study of cytomegalovirus exposure and HLA in healthy donors. J was trimmed by 13 bases and V by 3 bases; bases with no gene match: 5. In germline, CDR1 is SGHTA, CDR2 FQGNSA. CDR3 size: 12 residues. A multiplex PCR was run with 60 Vbeta primers and 13 Jbeta primers. Measured with immunoSEQ multiplex PCR; TCRdb has only the in-frame clones, and not every one. The table has 130,000 to 150,000 clones, 72% seen once. The V call is TRBV7-2, the J call TRBJ2-1; 8 positions match TRBD1. The clonotype was recovered from a man in his forties in good health and CMV-seronegative. Sequenced material: PBMCs. CDR3 bases: TGTGCCAGCAGCTTCCCCGGACAGGGACAGTTCTTC. Its translation is CASSFPGQGQFF.